This T cell receptor beta chain came from a study of monozygotic twins with inflammatory bowel disease. Findings and caveats of the study: Variability may have been added to patient repertoires by differing immunosuppressive treatments.

TCRdb reanalyzed the 5' RACE reads and collapses them to one entry per CDR3 protein, without DNA. Its listing shows roughly 100,000 distinct CDR3 sequences. CDR1 and CDR2 (germline): SGHRS, YFSETQ. This CDR3 spans 17 amino acids. About this clonotype: Its target is unknown.

This receptor was obtained from a human donor with ulcerative colitis or Crohn's disease, or a healthy co-twin of an affected twin (not recorded which). The chain carries TRBV5-1 and TRBJ2-3; TCRdb picks TRBD2, but there is no DNA to check that call. The sample taken for sequencing was blood. Here the CDR3 reads CASSLTSGHDSRNTQYF. Combining the CDR3 with reference TRBV5-1 and TRBJ2-3 gives the whole variable domain KAGVTQTPRYLIKTRGQQVTLSCSPISGHRSVSWYQQTPGQGLQFLFEYFSETQRNKGNFPGRFSGRQFSNSRSEMNVSTLELGDSALYLCASSLTSGHDSRNTQYFGPGTRLTVL.